The sequence of this TCR beta chain was determined in a study of control samples from healthy donors and cancer patients. Germline V lookup: CDR1 SGHNT, CDR2 YENEEA. The CDR3 is made up of 14 amino acids. The V and J ends lost 5 bases and 2 bases, in that order; junction bases with no gene match: 4. Profiled with immunoSEQ multiplex PCR; TCRdb holds only in-frame clones, not every one. The sample contains more than 100,000 clones, 91% of which appear only once. This rearrangement joins TRBV11-3 to TRBJ2-5; 8 bases are shared with TRBD2. This TCR was sampled from a woman in her late teens or twenties in good health. The sequenced material came from blood. CDR3 loop: CASSGSGAQETQYF. CDR3 in DNA: TGTGCCAGCAGCGGTAGCGGGGCACAAGAGACCCAGTACTTC.